This TCR beta chain derives from a study of T cells in Graves' hyperthyroidism and ophthalmopathy. CDR3 length: 14 residues. V lost 7 bases and J lost 4, with 16 bases in between. The germline CDR1 and CDR2 sequences are SQVTM and ANQGSEA. Amplification of TCR beta CDR3 regions was performed using RNA transcripts as template. The TCR CDR3 was amplified in a first-round RT-PCR using the HTBI primer set. TCRdb reprocessed the multiplex PCR reads via MiXCR and lists one record per CDR3 protein. The sample lists 700,000 or so distinct CDR3 sequences, 16% occurring once. V gene TRBV29-1 combines with J gene TRBJ2-2; a possible D gene is TRBD2 (7 bases). Sequencing used blood. This TCR was sampled from a man between 18 and 35 years old with Graves' hyperthyroidism. The CDR3 here is CSARTRGSTGELFF. The CDR3 DNA reads TGCAGCGCACGGACTAGGGGGAGCACCGGGGAGCTGTTTTTT.